Below are 9 T cell receptor beta chains sequenced from a single sample in a study of T-cell memory formation after mild COVID-19. TCRdb re-analysed the 5' RACE reads in MiXCR, keeping a single row per CDR3 protein. This table holds 150,000 to 200,000 distinct CDR3 sequences, roughly 28% found once. The sequenced material came from PBMCs or a T cell subset sorted from them (not recorded which). These receptors came from an adult woman who had mild COVID-19 (a few samples of this study predate the infection). Cell type and time point are not known.

This sequence joins TRBV9 and TRBJ2-7; D unresolved. The CDR3 covers 19 residues. Trimming removed 3 bases from V and 0 bases from J, with 25 bases in between. Germline V CDR1 and CDR2: SGDLS, YYNGEE. Here the CDR3 reads CASSDPHAFNTSNSYEQYF. CDR3 bases: TGTGCCAGCAGCGACCCCCATGCTTTCAATACCTCAAACTCCTACGAGCAGTACTTC.

The V and J genes are TRBV27 and TRBJ1-4; 8 nucleotides align to TRBD1. Germline CDR1 is MNHEY and CDR2 is SMNVEV (reference sequence). The CDR3 is 20 amino acids. J lost 4 bases, V lost 4 bases, and 20 bases had no gene match. The CDR3 nucleotides are TGTGCCAGCAGTTCTCACATCAATGACAGGGGCGGCGAGGGTAATGAAAAACTGTTTTTT. Translated, it gives CASSSHINDRGGEGNEKLFF.

This sequence joins TRBV6-6 and TRBJ1-5; 7 bases match TRBD1. V was pared by 5 bases and J by 0 bases, with 13 bases of the junction left unmatched. Per germline, CDR1 MNHNY and CDR2 SVGAGI (reference sequence). The CDR3 consists of 18 residues. The CDR3 protein is CASSTPGQHHYSNQPQHF. CDR3 DNA sequence: TGTGCCAGCAGTACTCCGGGACAGCACCATTATAGCAATCAGCCCCAGCATTTT.

The chain employs TRBV20-1 and TRBJ1-2; no reliable D call. Germline V lookup: CDR1 DFQATT, CDR2 SNEGSKA (reference sequence). The CDR3 consists of 12 residues. V shed 5 bases and J shed 4 bases, with 11 bases lying between them. The CDR3 coding sequence is TGCAGTGCTTACGGGAAGCCCTATGGCTACACCTTC. Translated: CSAYGKPYGYTF.

This clonotype was detected a few times. The CDR3 DNA follows: TGTGCCAGCAGCAACCGACAGGATTCCACAGATACGCAGTATTTT. This translates into CASSNRQDSTDTQYF. This rearrangement joins TRBV7-9 to TRBJ2-3; possible D gene TRBD1, 6 bases. Germline CDR1 reads SEHNR; CDR2 reads FQNEAQ (reference sequence). V dropped 5 bases and J dropped 2 bases, with 14 bases sitting between them. The CDR3 has 15 amino acids.

The chain uses TRBV11-3 and TRBJ2-5, with D possibly being TRBD1 or TRBD2 (5 bases each). The CDR3 runs to 14 residues. The ends were cut back, 5 bases at V and 3 bases at J, with 13 bases in the middle. Germline V gene data show CDR1 as SGHNT and CDR2 as YENEEA. The CDR3 region is CASSPGTFEETQYF. For the CDR3, the DNA is TGTGCCAGCAGCCCCGGGACCTTCGAAGAGACCCAGTACTTC. The full variable domain, in which reference TRBV11-3 and TRBJ2-5 provide the parts outside the CDR3, is EAGVVQSPRYKIIEKKQPVAFWCNPISGHNTLYWYLQNLGQGPELLIRYENEEAVDDSQLPKDRFSAERLKGVDSTLKIQPAELGDSAVYLCASSPGTFEETQYFGPGTRLLVL.

This clonotype turned up a few times. The chain joins TRBV10-3 to TRBJ2-7, with TRBD1 matching over 7 bases. The CDR3 is made up of 17 amino acids. The V gene's germline CDR1 is ENHRY and CDR2 SYGVKD. V shed 3 bases and J 7 bases; nucleotides not matched to a gene: 18. Here the CDR3 DNA reads TGTGCCATCAGTGACCACCCTAGGGACAGACCCCGAGGGGAGCAGTACTTC. This encodes CAISDHPRDRPRGEQYF.

This clonotype has only a few counts. This sequence joins TRBV12-3 or TRBV12-4 and TRBJ2-2, with D unclear. The V end was cut by 3 bases, the J end by 3 bases, with 2 bases between. This CDR3 spans 12 amino acids. The CDR3 sequence: CASSFYTGELFF. The CDR3 nucleotides are TGTGCCAGCAGTTTTTACACCGGGGAGCTGTTTTTT.

The J gene is TRBJ1-2, the V gene TRBV7-6, with D maybe TRBD1 (5 bases). Germline-derived CDR1 and CDR2 are SGHVS and FNYEAQ. The CDR3 contains 14 residues. Trimming left V 5 bases short and J 8 bases short, with 18 bases between. CDR3 protein: CASSQIGTSDGYTF. In nucleotides, the CDR3 is TGTGCCAGCAGCCAAATCGGGACGTCGGACGGCTACACCTTC.